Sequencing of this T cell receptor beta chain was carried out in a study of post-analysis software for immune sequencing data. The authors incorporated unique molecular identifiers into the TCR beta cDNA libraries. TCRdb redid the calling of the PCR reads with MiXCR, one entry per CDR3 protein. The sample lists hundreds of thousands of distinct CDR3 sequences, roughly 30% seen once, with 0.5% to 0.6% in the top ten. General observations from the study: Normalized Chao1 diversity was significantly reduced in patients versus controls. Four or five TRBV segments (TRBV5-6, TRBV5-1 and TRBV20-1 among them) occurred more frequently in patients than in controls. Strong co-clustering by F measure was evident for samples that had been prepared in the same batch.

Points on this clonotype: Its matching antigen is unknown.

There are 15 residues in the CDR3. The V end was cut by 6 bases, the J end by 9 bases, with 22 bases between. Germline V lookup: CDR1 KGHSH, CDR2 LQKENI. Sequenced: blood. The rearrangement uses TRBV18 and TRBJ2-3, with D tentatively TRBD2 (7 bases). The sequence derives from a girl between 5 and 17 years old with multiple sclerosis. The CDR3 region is CASSPLAGAQMTQYF. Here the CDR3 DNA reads TGTGCCAGCTCTCCCCTGGCGGGGGCTCAAATGACGCAGTATTTT.